This TCR beta chain was recorded in a study of naive and memory T cell subsets. Amplification of ligated cDNA took four PCR rounds with SP2 and nested alpha and beta constant primers. TCRdb re-analysed the UMI-ligation and nested PCR reads in MiXCR, keeping a single row per CDR3 protein. The sample yields about 37,000 distinct CDR3 sequences, about 10% seen once. Treatment described: skin biopsy from PPD injection site in Mantoux-positive individual. An oligonucleotide containing a UMI was ligated to the 3' end of TCR cDNA. Skin biopsies came from PPD injection sites in Mantoux-positive individuals. Reverse transcription used DNase-treated unsorted total RNA, aiming for roughly 1 to 1,100 ng. Study-level findings and limits: TCR transcript changes with activation or differentiation may affect this RNA method. Reportedly, tuberculin skin test sites gave far more TCRs than other biopsies.

This clonotype was counted at least ten times. The antigen remains unidentified. The sequence derives from an adult in good health. The specimen comprised skin, sampled from a tuberculin skin test site.

CDR3 coding DNA: TGCAGTGCTATATTGACAGGCCGGGGGCCGGAGACCCAGTACTTC. As protein: CSAILTGRGPETQYF. The chain uses TRBV20-1 and TRBJ2-5, with D perhaps given as TRBD1 or TRBD2 (6 bases each). The V gene lost 4 bases and the J gene lost 5 bases, with 20 bases spanning the gap. The CDR3 length is 15 residues. Germline CDR1 reads DFQATT; CDR2 reads SNEGSKA (reference sequence).